One sample yielded the 15 T cell receptor beta chains listed below, sequenced in a study of tumor-infiltrating lymphocytes in primary liver carcinoma. Total RNA (roughly 550 ng) served as template for TCR beta cDNA synthesis primed by a constant-region primer. Researchers made the TCR beta libraries by running three nested multiplex PCR rounds with slightly modified ARM-PCR. The opening two PCR rounds, around 11 cycles each, paired TRBV1-TRBV30 forward primers with a C-beta reverse primer. In TCRdb, the multiplex PCR reads were re-called with MiXCR into one record per CDR3 protein. The data show some 180,000 distinct CDR3 sequences, with 50% to 75% seen just once and 72% held by the top ten. Germline DNA was extracted alongside blood RNA, which was obtained from unsorted whole blood. The sample was peripheral blood. All receptors come from a man between 35 and 55 years old with primary liver carcinoma and hepatitis B virus infection.

Notes on this clonotype: The junction differs from germline at one of its ends, possibly a read error. This sequence joins TRBV11-2 and TRBJ2-1, with TRBD1 matching 11 bases. Germline V gives CDR1 SGHAT, CDR2 FQNNGV. The CDR3 is 16 residues long. CDR3 nucleotides: TGTGCCAGCAGCTTTGGGTGGACAGGGGGCATCAATGAACAGTTCTTC. This encodes CASSFGWTGGINEQFF.

The CDR3 bases are TGTGCCAGCAGCAAGACTAGCGCACAAGAGACCCAGTACTTC. It is translated as CASSKTSAQETQYF. The chain recombines TRBV6-6 with TRBJ2-5, with 8 bases aligning to TRBD2. Germline values: CDR1 MNHNY, CDR2 SVGAGI (reference sequence). After removal of 6 bases from V and 2 bases from J, the junction contained 5 bases not matched to a gene. The CDR3 consists of 14 residues.

This clonotype turned up a few times. The CDR3 here is CASSHFDRGSTDTQYF. In DNA form, the CDR3 reads TGTGCCAGCAGCCATTTCGACAGGGGCAGCACAGATACGCAGTATTTT. The gene calls are TRBV14 and TRBJ2-3; 8 bases line up with TRBD1. This CDR3 comprises 16 residues. V lost 3 bases and J lost 0; bases outside the gene matches: 5. Germline CDR1 reads SGHDN; CDR2 reads FVKESK.

On this clonotype itself: Lacking the conserved final phenylalanine or tryptophan, this CDR3 likely reflects a read error. No DNA is shown, since the ends of the CDR3 on it are uncertain; the CDR3 is the one TCRdb lists. The chain uses TRBV29-1 and TRBJ2-2; the table calls TRBD2, which could not be checked here. Germline loops: CDR1 SQVTM, CDR2 ANQGSEA. The CDR3 comprises 14 residues, both ends counted. The CDR3 reads CSVEREDSTGELLV.

The rearrangement links TRBV6-1 to TRBJ2-1, with D uncertain. Looked up from germline, CDR1 is MNHNS and CDR2 is SASEGT. CDR3 length: 15 residues. The ends were cut back, 2 bases at V and 0 bases at J, with 8 bases in the middle. Written as DNA, the CDR3 is TGTGCCAGCAGTGAAATGAGCACCTCCTACAATGAGCAGTTCTTC. It yields the protein CASSEMSTSYNEQFF.

The rearrangement uses TRBV30 and TRBJ1-4, with 9 positions matching TRBD1. Germline CDR1 GTSNPN, CDR2 SVGIG (reference sequence). V was pared by 3 bases and J by 5 bases, with 4 bases of the junction left unmatched. The CDR3 contains 14 residues. This chain's CDR3 is CAWRETGGNEKLFF. For the CDR3, the DNA is TGTGCCTGGAGAGAGACAGGGGGAAATGAAAAACTGTTTTTT. Using reference TRBV30 and TRBJ1-4 for the parts outside the CDR3, the full variable domain is SQTIHQWPATLVQPVGSPLSLECTVEGTSNPNLYWYRQAAGRGLQLLFYSVGIGQISSEVPQNLSASRPQDRQFILSSKKLLLSDSGFYLCAWRETGGNEKLFFGSGTQLSVL.

This clonotype was detected ten times or more. The chain joins TRBV6-6 to TRBJ2-1, with D unresolved. This CDR3 is built from 15 residues. V lost 4 bases to trimming and J lost 6 bases, with 16 bases between them. The V gene's germline CDR1 is MNHNY and CDR2 SVGAGI (reference sequence). Written as DNA, the CDR3 is TGTGCCAGCAGTTTCAAAATCTCGGCTAGCAATGAGCAGTTCTTC. This sequence encodes CASSFKISASNEQFF.

Turning to this clonotype: The junction departs from germline at one end; a sequencing error may be responsible. V and J are TRBV11-2 and TRBJ2-2; 11 nucleotides match TRBD2. Germline loops: CDR1 SGHAT, CDR2 FQNNGV. This CDR3 is 16 amino acids long. The CDR3 DNA reads TGTGCAAACAGCCACTGGACTAGCGGGCACACCGAGGAGCTGCTTTTT. It codes for CANSHWTSGHTEELLF. Variable domain in full (rest from reference TRBV11-2 and TRBJ2-2): EAGVAQSPRYKIIEKRQSVAFWCNPISGHATLYWYQQILGQGPKLLIQFQNNGVVDDSQLPKDRFSAERLKGVDSTLKIQPAKLEDSAVYLCANSHWTSGHTEELLFGEGSRLTVL.

Details on this clonotype: This may be a read error, as it is one base from a much larger clone. No DNA is shown, since the ends of the CDR3 on it are uncertain; the CDR3 is the one TCRdb lists. The CDR3 spells CSGLWAPGTEASF. This chain connects TRBV29-1 to TRBJ1-1. CDR1 and CDR2 (germline): SQVTM, ANQGSEA. The CDR3 extends over 13 residues, inclusive of both ends.

The V and J genes are TRBV29-1 and TRBJ1-5; D remains ambiguous. CDR3 length: 13 amino acids. Germline-derived CDR1 and CDR2 are SQVTM and ANQGSEA. Trimming removed 4 bases at V and 4 bases at J, with 11 bases between. The CDR3 bases are TGCAGCGTTGCTGGGTCACCGAATCAGCCCCAGCATTTT. Protein: CSVAGSPNQPQHF.

The V and J genes are TRBV7-9 and TRBJ2-2; no firm D call. The V gene lost 5 bases and the J gene lost 6 bases, with 19 bases spanning the gap. The V gene's germline CDR1 is SEHNR and CDR2 FQNEAQ (reference sequence). CDR3 length: 16 amino acids. CDR3 sequence reads: CASSPKIWTPPGELFF. DNA of the CDR3: TGTGCCAGCAGCCCAAAAATATGGACCCCCCCCGGGGAGCTGTTTTTT.

This clonotype has at least ten counts. The chain couples TRBV7-8 to TRBJ2-7, with unresolved D. Germline lookup yields CDR1 SGHVS and CDR2 FQNEAQ. V was trimmed by 1 base and J by 0 bases, leaving 4 bases between them. The CDR3 sequence is 13 residues long. CDR3 coding DNA: TGTGCCAGCAGCTTAGGGCTCTCCTACGAGCAGTACTTC. Protein product: CASSLGLSYEQYF.

With regard to this clonotype: Possible read error: a much larger clone is one base away. This chain joins TRBV11-3 and TRBJ2-1; TRBD1 agrees at 7 bases. This CDR3 has 14 amino acids. The V gene's germline CDR1 is SGHNT and CDR2 YENEEA. Here the CDR3 DNA reads TGTGCCATCAGCCCCTCGACAGGGCCGAATGAGCAGTTCTTC. Protein product: CAISPSTGPNEQFF.

This clonotype was counted between two and nine times. The chain links TRBV6-1 to TRBJ2-1; D remains ambiguous. Germline values: CDR1 MNHNS, CDR2 SASEGT. Trimming removed 9 bases from V and 4 bases from J, with 13 bases in between. CDR3 length: 13 amino acids. DNA for the CDR3: TGTGCCAGTCTTAGGCCCTCGTACAATGAGCAGTTCTTC. It yields the protein CASLRPSYNEQFF.

This clonotype was seen repeatedly, ten times or more. The rearrangement uses TRBV10-3 and TRBJ1-6, with D unresolved. The CDR3 extends over 8 amino acids. V lost 8 bases and J lost 14, with 4 bases in between. The germline V gene encodes CDR1 ENHRY and CDR2 SYGVKD. DNA for the CDR3: TGTGCCATCTTTTCCCTCCACTTT. Amino acid sequence: CAIFSLHF.